Listed below are T cell receptor beta chains from one sample, sequenced in a study of T cells in Graves' hyperthyroidism and ophthalmopathy. From the multiplex PCR reads, TCRdb called clonotypes with MiXCR, one entry per CDR3 protein. The table includes about 290,000 distinct CDR3 sequences, about an eighth detected once. Sequencing input: blood. Receptor source: a woman between 35 and 50 years old with Graves' hyperthyroidism. Both conserved end residues are part of each CDR3. The D gene is left open where the match is weak. Not every row has a clone size; where given, it reads once, few, many or a size class.

CDR3 protein	CDR3 DNA	V gene	J gene	CDR3 length	D gene	clone size
CASSLRGLNSPLHF	TGTGCCAGCAGTTTAAGGGGGCTTAATTCACCCCTCCACTTT	TRBV12-3/TRBV12-4	TRBJ1-6	14	TRBD1	many
CATSDAGGGIQGSNQPQHF	TGTGCCACCAGTGATGCGGGGGGGGGAATCCAAGGGAGCAATCAGCCCCAGCATTTT	TRBV24-1	TRBJ1-5	19	NA	many
CASSPDRGGNEQFF	TGTGCCAGCTCACCCGACAGGGGGGGGAATGAGCAGTTCTTC	TRBV18	TRBJ2-1	14	TRBD1	few
CASGTSGRMDEQFF	TGCGCCAGCGGAACTAGCGGGAGGATGGATGAGCAGTTCTTC	TRBV10-2	TRBJ2-1	14	TRBD2	few
CASSLDTTGNSPLHF	TGTGCCAGCAGCTTAGATACTACAGGGAATTCACCCCTCCACTTT	TRBV11-2	TRBJ1-6	15	NA	NA
CATVGGGTYEQYF	TGTGCCACCGTAGGGGGAGGAACCTACGAGCAGTACTTC	TRBV7-2	TRBJ2-7	13	NA	many
CASSFPIDILPRTQNEKLFF	TGTGCCAGTAGCTTTCCGATCGACATTTTACCACGGACCCAAAATGAAAAACTGTTTTTT	TRBV19	TRBJ1-4	20	NA	NA
CASSSYRAPNTGELFF	TGTGCCAGCAGTTCCTACAGGGCCCCGAACACCGGGGAGCTGTTTTTT	TRBV27	TRBJ2-2	16	NA	many
CASSPFSGQGAGGRYNEQFF	TGTGCCAGCTCACCCTTTTCGGGACAGGGGGCCGGCGGTAGATACAATGAGCAGTTCTTC	TRBV3-1	TRBJ2-1	20	TRBD1	NA
CASSSRTVPEAFF	TGTGCCAGCAGTTCCCGGACAGTCCCTGAAGCTTTCTTT	TRBV6-1	TRBJ1-1	13	NA	many
CSARGKLAGFRSEQFF	TGCAGTGCTAGAGGGAAACTAGCGGGATTCCGTTCTGAGCAGTTCTTC	TRBV20-1	TRBJ2-1	16	TRBD2	many
CASSLGLLTGEQYF	TGTGCCAGCAGCTTAGGGCTACTTACGGGGGAGCAGTACTTC	TRBV7-2	TRBJ2-7	14	NA	many
CASSSLAGADEQFF	TGTGCCAGCAGCTCACTAGCGGGAGCTGATGAGCAGTTCTTC	TRBV6-1	TRBJ2-1	14	TRBD2	NA
CASSPQGLNEQFF	TGTGCCAGCAGCCCCCAGGGGCTTAATGAGCAGTTCTTC	TRBV3-1	TRBJ2-1	13	NA	many
CASRSGRNYGYTF	TGTGCCAGCAGGTCGGGCCGGAACTATGGCTACACCTTC	TRBV7-9	TRBJ1-2	13	NA	many
CASTWAGELFF	TGTGCCAGCACTTGGGCCGGGGAGCTGTTTTTT	TRBV2	TRBJ2-2	11	NA	few
CASSFGGTASEAFF	TGTGCCAGCAGTTTTGGCGGGACAGCAAGTGAAGCTTTCTTT	TRBV12-3/TRBV12-4	TRBJ1-1	14	TRBD1	NA
CASSPSLPWGNEQFF	TGTGCCAGCAGTCCCTCTCTGCCTTGGGGCAATGAGCAGTTCTTC	TRBV12-3/TRBV12-4	TRBJ2-1	15	NA	many
CAISDSRGKETQYF	TGTGCCATCAGTGATTCGAGAGGGAAAGAGACCCAGTACTTC	TRBV10-3	TRBJ2-5	14	NA	many
CASGRLAGAGTQYF	TGTGCCAGCGGAAGGCTAGCGGGGGCAGGGACGCAGTATTTT	TRBV2	TRBJ2-3	14	TRBD2	many
CASSYAGQAYEQYF	TGTGCCAGCAGCTACGCGGGACAGGCTTACGAGCAGTACTTC	TRBV7-9	TRBJ2-7	14	TRBD1	many
CASVSELFF	TGTGCCAGCGTGTCGGAACTGTTTTTT	TRBV7-3	TRBJ1-4	9	NA	many
CASSAEGTGAYEQYF	TGTGCCAGCAGCGCCGAGGGGACAGGGGCCTACGAGCAGTACTTC	TRBV13	TRBJ2-7	15	TRBD1	many
CASSLDGGSGTGELFF	TGTGCCAGCAGCTTAGACGGCGGGAGTGGAACCGGGGAGCTGTTTTTT	TRBV11-2	TRBJ2-2	16	TRBD2	NA
CASSLIERAYAFF	TGTGCCAGCAGCTTAATTGAGAGGGCGTACGCTTTCTTT	TRBV7-8	TRBJ1-1	13	NA	few
CATSDSTGRGYEQYF	TGTGCCACCAGTGATTCCACCGGCAGAGGGTACGAGCAGTACTTC	TRBV24-1	TRBJ2-7	15	NA	many
CASSQGSYSAYEQYF	TGCGCCAGCAGCCAAGGCAGTTACTCCGCCTACGAGCAGTACTTC	TRBV4-1	TRBJ2-7	15	NA	few
CASSAPLAGVTGELFF	TGTGCCAGCAGCGCCCCACTAGCGGGAGTTACCGGGGAGCTGTTTTTT	TRBV28	TRBJ2-2	16	TRBD2	few
CASSSSGSHETQYF	TGTGCCAGCAGTTCTAGCGGGAGTCACGAGACCCAGTACTTC	TRBV28	TRBJ2-5	14	TRBD2	few